These T cell receptor beta chains were read from a single sample in a study of blood T cell repertoires in COVID-19. Using immunoSEQ multiplex PCR, the repertoire was profiled, and TCRdb retains in-frame clones only, with some absent. The top ten clones hold about 10% of a sample with 100,000 or so clones, over 80% of them seen once. The sequenced sample consisted of peripheral blood. The origin of the receptors is an older woman with active or convalescent COVID-19. Each CDR3 is given with its conserved first and last residue. The D gene is left open where the match is weak. A clone size is listed for some rows: how often the clone was seen (once, few, many), or a class if it is expanded.

V gene	J gene	clone size	D gene	CDR3 protein	CDR3 DNA
TRBV5-1	TRBJ2-2	.	TRBD2	CASHPLTSGTGELFF	TGCGCCAGCCATCCGCTGACTAGCGGCACCGGGGAGCTGTTTTTT
TRBV12-3/TRBV12-4	TRBJ1-4	.	.	CASSLNLEKLFF	TGTGCCAGCAGTCTCAATCTAGAAAAACTGTTTTTT
TRBV27	TRBJ2-2	.	.	CASSLEGYGGTNTGELFF	TGTGCCAGCAGTTTAGAGGGATATGGGGGGACGAACACCGGGGAGCTGTTTTTT
TRBV10-3	TRBJ1-5	few	.	CAISENRDGNQPQHF	TGTGCCATCAGTGAAAACAGGGATGGCAATCAGCCCCAGCATTTT
TRBV5-1	TRBJ2-5	.	TRBD1	CASSPGTGVGETQYF	TGCGCCAGCAGCCCTGGGACAGGGGTGGGGGAGACCCAGTACTTC
TRBV3-1/TRBV3-2	TRBJ1-1	.	.	CASSPPSGSGTEAFF	TGTGCCAGCAGCCCTCCGAGCGGGTCGGGCACTGAAGCTTTCTTT
TRBV19	TRBJ1-4	once	TRBD1	CATGQTGGRRAEKLFF	TGTGCCACGGGCCAGACAGGGGGGCGTCGGGCTGAAAAACTGTTTTTT
TRBV7-2	TRBJ1-5	.	TRBD1	CASSWGQGNQPQHF	TGTGCCAGCAGCTGGGGACAGGGCAATCAGCCCCAGCATTTT
TRBV7-9	TRBJ1-1	.	.	CASSSPGTPNTEAFF	TGTGCCAGCAGTTCGCCAGGGACACCGAACACTGAAGCTTTCTTT
TRBV4-3	TRBJ2-2	.	.	CASLPRVEATGELFF	TGCGCCAGCCTACCGAGGGTTGAGGCGACCGGGGAGCTGTTTTTT
TRBV11-2	TRBJ1-2	few	TRBD1	CASSSLGGRAGGYGYTF	TGTGCCAGCAGCTCACTCGGGGGCAGGGCAGGGGGCTATGGCTACACCTTC
TRBV5-4	TRBJ2-2	.	TRBD1	CASSSGGQGNTGELFF	TGTGCCAGCAGCTCGGGGGGACAGGGGAACACCGGGGAGCTGTTTTTT
TRBV6-5	TRBJ2-7	.	TRBD1	CASSRGQGDEQYF	TGTGCCAGCAGTCGTGGACAGGGGGACGAGCAGTACTTC
TRBV19	TRBJ1-1	.	.	CATYSMGGQGVTEAFF	TGTGCCACGTACTCCATGGGCGGACAAGGGGTTACTGAAGCTTTCTTT
TRBV5-1	TRBJ1-4	.	.	CASSPRASGGEKLFF	TGCGCCAGCAGCCCGCGGGCTTCGGGTGGAGAAAAACTGTTTTTT
TRBV5-1	TRBJ2-7	.	TRBD2	CASSPIGGAYEQYF	TGCGCCAGCAGCCCTATCGGGGGGGCCTACGAGCAGTACTTC
TRBV7-8	TRBJ1-5	.	.	CASSLAQSIVPQHF	TGTGCCAGCAGCTTAGCACAATCGATCGTACCCCAGCATTTT
TRBV12-3/TRBV12-4	TRBJ1-1	.	.	CASSYSGEAFF	TGTGCCAGCAGTTACAGCGGGGAAGCTTTCTTT
TRBV10-3	TRBJ1-4	.	TRBD1	CAISPGQGIRVTNEKLFF	TGTGCCATCAGTCCCGGACAGGGGATACGCGTCACTAATGAAAAACTGTTTTTT
TRBV3-1/TRBV3-2	TRBJ2-7	few	.	CASSRITASTSYEQYF	TGTGCCAGCAGCCGAATAACCGCTAGTACCTCCTACGAGCAGTACTTC
TRBV6-5	TRBJ1-5	once	.	CASSYSFTTQPQHF	TGTGCCAGCAGTTACTCGTTCACAACTCAGCCCCAGCATTTT
TRBV7-8	TRBJ1-1	.	.	CASSIALGAANTEAFF	TGTGCCAGCAGCATTGCGCTTGGGGCAGCAAACACTGAAGCTTTCTTT
TRBV5-4	TRBJ1-2	.	.	CASSRREANYGYTF	TGTGCCAGCAGCCGGAGGGAGGCTAACTATGGCTACACCTTC
TRBV5-6	TRBJ2-3	.	.	CASSLGETDTQYF	TGTGCCAGCAGCTTGGGAGAAACAGATACGCAGTATTTT
TRBV2	TRBJ1-2	.	.	CASTQVNYGYTF	TGTGCCAGCACGCAGGTTAACTATGGCTACACCTTC
TRBV7-9	TRBJ1-6	few	TRBD1	CASSYPGQGSPLHF	TGTGCCAGCAGCTACCCGGGACAGGGTTCACCCCTCCACTTT
TRBV7-2	TRBJ1-1	.	.	CASSLGTRGNTEAFF	TGTGCCAGCAGCTTAGGGACCAGGGGGAACACTGAAGCTTTCTTT
TRBV6-5	TRBJ1-2	.	.	CASSYSSGNYGYTF	TGTGCCAGCAGTTACTCGTCCGGGAACTATGGCTACACCTTC
TRBV7-8	TRBJ1-1	.	TRBD1	CASSNAGQGFLFTEAFF	TGTGCCAGCAGCAATGCCGGACAGGGTTTTTTGTTCACTGAAGCTTTCTTT
TRBV4-1	TRBJ2-7	.	.	CATLLLNTIRW	TGCGCCACCCTCCTGCTTAACACGATCAGGTGG
TRBV6-2/TRBV6-3	TRBJ1-1	.	TRBD1	CASSRDRGTEAFF	TGTGCCAGCAGTAGGGACAGGGGCACTGAAGCTTTCTTT
TRBV2	TRBJ2-7	.	.	CASRVGGRAYEQYF	TGTGCCAGCAGAGTAGGTGGGCGTGCCTACGAGCAGTACTTC
TRBV6-5	TRBJ1-2	.	.	CASSSAVQGYTF	TGTGCCAGCAGTTCCGCAGTTCAAGGCTACACCTTC
TRBV19	TRBJ1-1	few	TRBD1	CASSPYSGAQGRYTEAFF	TGTGCCAGTAGTCCCTACAGTGGGGCACAGGGGCGGTACACTGAAGCTTTCTTT
TRBV27	TRBJ2-7	.	.	CASSLYRSAYEQYF	TGTGCCAGCAGTTTATACAGGAGTGCCTACGAGCAGTACTTC